This T cell receptor beta chain was obtained from a study of OX40 agonist ivuxolimab in advanced cancers. Whole-study context: Patients with prior anti-PD-1, anti-PD-L1 or anti-CTLA-4 therapy were eligible; about 41% had some. Partial responses occurred in Three dose-escalation patients, one with hepatocellular carcinoma and two with cutaneous melanoma. Findings and limits, study-wide: Mean expanded clone counts were higher in CD8+ than CD4+ T cells.

This clone was detected only a few times. The target antigen is unknown. This CDR3 has 14 amino acids. V shed 4 bases, J shed 5 bases, and the junction held 6 bases outside the gene matches. CDR1 is SGHNT, CDR2 YYREEE, per germline (reference sequence). Profiled with immunoSEQ multiplex PCR; TCRdb holds only in-frame clones, not every one. This table has approximately 28,000 clones, 86% appearing once. J is TRBJ2-3 and V is TRBV5-4; TRBD2 matches 8 bases. Sample: CD4+ or CD8+ T cells sorted from blood, taken in a trial of the OX40 agonist ivuxolimab. The TCR sequence derives from an adult with an advanced solid tumor such as melanoma, head and neck, liver or kidney cancer. This chain's CDR3 is CASSVGTSEDTQYF. The CDR3 DNA sequence: TGTGCCAGCAGCGTCGGGACTAGTGAAGATACGCAGTATTTT.